Included here is one T cell receptor (beta chain) sequence, with context. Antigen unknown. This sample is drawn from a study of shared clonotypes between healthy human individuals. Study information: Participating donors consisted of two women and three men aged 18 to 49. Study findings and constraints: Around 5% was the fraction of naive CD4 clonotypes found shared across a few donors.

TCRdb's table, derived via immunoSEQ multiplex PCR, lists solely in-frame clones and lacks some. The sample shows some 1.4 million clones, roughly 96% of them seen only once. Looked up from germline, CDR1 is MNHNS and CDR2 is SASEGT. This CDR3 region has 15 residues. V dropped 7 bases and J dropped 0; count of bases not matched to a gene: 8. A CD45RA+ naive subset and a CD45RA-negative memory subset were split from CD4+ cells. This sequence joins TRBV6-1 and TRBJ2-7, with 8 positions matching TRBD1. Sequenced material: naive CD4+ T cells sorted from blood. As for subset: CD45RA+ positively selected. The clonotype comes from a young man in good health. The CDR3 loop reads CASKPGQDSSYEQYF. DNA of the CDR3: TGTGCCAGCAAGCCGGGACAGGATAGCTCCTACGAGCAGTACTTC.